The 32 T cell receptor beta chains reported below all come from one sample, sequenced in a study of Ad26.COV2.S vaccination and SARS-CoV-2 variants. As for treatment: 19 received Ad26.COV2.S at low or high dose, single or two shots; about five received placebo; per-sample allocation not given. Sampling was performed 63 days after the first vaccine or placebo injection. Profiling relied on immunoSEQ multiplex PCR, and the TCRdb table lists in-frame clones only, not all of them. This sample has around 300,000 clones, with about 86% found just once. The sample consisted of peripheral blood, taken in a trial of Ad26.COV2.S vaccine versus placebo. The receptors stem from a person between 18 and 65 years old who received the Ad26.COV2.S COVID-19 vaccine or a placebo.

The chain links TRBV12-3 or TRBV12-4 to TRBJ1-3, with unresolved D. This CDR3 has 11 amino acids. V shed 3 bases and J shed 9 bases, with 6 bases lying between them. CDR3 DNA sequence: TGTGCCAGCAGTTTGAATGGCACCATATATTTT. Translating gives CASSLNGTIYF.

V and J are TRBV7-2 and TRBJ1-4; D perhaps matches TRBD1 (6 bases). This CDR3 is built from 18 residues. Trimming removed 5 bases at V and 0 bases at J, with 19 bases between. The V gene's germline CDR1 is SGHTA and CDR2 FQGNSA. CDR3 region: CASSLDPGHLSTNEKLFF. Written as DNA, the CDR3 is TGTGCCAGCAGCCTGGACCCGGGACATCTGTCAACTAATGAAAAACTGTTTTTT.

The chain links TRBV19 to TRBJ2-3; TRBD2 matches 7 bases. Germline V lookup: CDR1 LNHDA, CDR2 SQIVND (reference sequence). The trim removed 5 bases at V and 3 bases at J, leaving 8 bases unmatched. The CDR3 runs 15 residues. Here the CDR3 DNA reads TGTGCCAGTAGTTCGGGGCTAGCGGCGACAGATACGCAGTATTTT. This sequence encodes CASSSGLAATDTQYF.

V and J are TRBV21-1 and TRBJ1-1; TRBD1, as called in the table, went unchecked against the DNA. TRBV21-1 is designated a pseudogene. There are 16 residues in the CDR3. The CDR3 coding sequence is TGTGCCAGCAGATACCGGGACAGGGGCCAGAACACTGAAGCTTTCTTT. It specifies CASRYRDRGQNTEAFF.

DNA for the CDR3: TGTGCCAGCAGTTCCGACGGCCGCCGATTGAACACTGAAGCTTTCTTT. Its protein product is CASSSDGRRLNTEAFF. The chain carries TRBV28 and TRBJ1-1; D ambiguous. CDR1 and CDR2 from the germline V gene are MDHEN and SYDVKM. The CDR3 totals 16 residues. Trimming shortened V by 4 bases and J by 0 bases, and 15 bases separated the two germline ends.

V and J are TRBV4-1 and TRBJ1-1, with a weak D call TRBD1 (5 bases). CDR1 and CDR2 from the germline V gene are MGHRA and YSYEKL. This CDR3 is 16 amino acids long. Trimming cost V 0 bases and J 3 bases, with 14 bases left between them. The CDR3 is CASSQEYRGGYTEAFF. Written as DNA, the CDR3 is TGCGCCAGCAGCCAAGAGTATCGGGGGGGGTACACTGAAGCTTTCTTT.

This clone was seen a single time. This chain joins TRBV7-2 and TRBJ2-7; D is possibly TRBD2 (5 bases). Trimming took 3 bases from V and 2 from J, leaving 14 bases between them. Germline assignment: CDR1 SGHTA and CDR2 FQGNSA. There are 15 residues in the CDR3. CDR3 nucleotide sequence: TGTGCCAGCAGCTTGCGCGCGGGTGAAACCTACGAGCAGTACTTC. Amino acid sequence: CASSLRAGETYEQYF.

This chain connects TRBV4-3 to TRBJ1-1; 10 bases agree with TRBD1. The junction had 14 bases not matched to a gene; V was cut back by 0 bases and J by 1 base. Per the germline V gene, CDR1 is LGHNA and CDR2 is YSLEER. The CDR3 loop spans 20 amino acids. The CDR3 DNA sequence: TGCGCCAGCAGCCAAGATTTTAGGACAGGGGGGACACTACCGAACACTGAAGCTTTCTTT. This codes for CASSQDFRTGGTLPNTEAFF.

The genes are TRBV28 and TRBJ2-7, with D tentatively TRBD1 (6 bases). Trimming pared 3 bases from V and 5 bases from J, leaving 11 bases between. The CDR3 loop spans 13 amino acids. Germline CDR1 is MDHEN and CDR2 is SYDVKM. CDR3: CASSFRGIHEQYF. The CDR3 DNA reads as TGTGCCAGCAGTTTTAGGGGGATCCACGAGCAGTACTTC.

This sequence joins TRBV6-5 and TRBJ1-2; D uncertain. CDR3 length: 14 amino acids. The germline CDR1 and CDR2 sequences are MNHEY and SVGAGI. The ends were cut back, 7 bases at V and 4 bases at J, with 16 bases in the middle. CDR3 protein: CASTQIPEIYGYTF. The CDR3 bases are TGTGCCAGCACGCAAATCCCAGAGATCTATGGCTACACCTTC.

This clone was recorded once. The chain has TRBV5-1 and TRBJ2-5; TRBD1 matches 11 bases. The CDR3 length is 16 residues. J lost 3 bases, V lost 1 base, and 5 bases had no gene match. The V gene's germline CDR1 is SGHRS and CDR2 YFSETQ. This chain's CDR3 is CASSLLGQGAKETQYF. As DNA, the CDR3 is TGCGCCAGCAGCTTGCTTGGACAGGGGGCGAAAGAGACCCAGTACTTC.

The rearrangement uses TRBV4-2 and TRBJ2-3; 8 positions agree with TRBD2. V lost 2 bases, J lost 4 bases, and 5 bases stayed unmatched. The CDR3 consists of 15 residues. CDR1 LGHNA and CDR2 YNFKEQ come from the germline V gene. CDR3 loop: CASSQIAGNADTQYF. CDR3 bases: TGTGCCAGCAGCCAAATAGCGGGGAACGCAGATACGCAGTATTTT.

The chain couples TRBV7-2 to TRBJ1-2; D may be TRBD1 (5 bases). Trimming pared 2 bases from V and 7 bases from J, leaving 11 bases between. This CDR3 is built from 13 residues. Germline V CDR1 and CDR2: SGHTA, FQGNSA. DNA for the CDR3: TGTGCCAGCAGCTTATATGGGACCCCTGGCTACACCTTC. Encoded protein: CASSLYGTPGYTF.

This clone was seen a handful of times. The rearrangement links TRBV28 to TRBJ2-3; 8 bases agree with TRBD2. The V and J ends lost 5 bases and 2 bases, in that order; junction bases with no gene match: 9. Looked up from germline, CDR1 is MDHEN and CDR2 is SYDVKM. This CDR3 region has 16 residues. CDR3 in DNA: TGTGCCAGCAGTCTGCGGGGAGCGGGGGACACAGATACGCAGTATTTT. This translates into CASSLRGAGDTDTQYF. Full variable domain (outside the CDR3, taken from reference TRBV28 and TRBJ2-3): DVKVTQSSRYLVKRTGEKVFLECVQDMDHENMFWYRQDPGLGLRLIYFSYDVKMKEKGDIPEGYSVSREKKERFSLILESASTNQTSMYLCASSLRGAGDTDTQYFGPGTRLTVL.

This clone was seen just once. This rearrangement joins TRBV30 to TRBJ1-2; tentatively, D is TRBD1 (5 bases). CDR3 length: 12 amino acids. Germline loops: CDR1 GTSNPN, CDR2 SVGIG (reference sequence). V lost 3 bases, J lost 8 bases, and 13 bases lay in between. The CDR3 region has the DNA TGTGCCTGGAGCTGGGGGGGAGGGGGCTACACCTTC. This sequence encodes CAWSWGGGGYTF.

In nucleotides, the CDR3 is TGTGCCAGCAGGAGCAGCGGGCACTCCTACAATGAGCAGTTCTTC. It is translated as CASRSSGHSYNEQFF. This chain links TRBV2 with TRBJ2-1, with D perhaps matching TRBD2 (6 bases). V lost 6 bases and J 0 bases, leaving 12 bases between the germline ends. The CDR3 consists of 15 residues. Germline V CDR1 and CDR2: SNHLY, FYNNEI.

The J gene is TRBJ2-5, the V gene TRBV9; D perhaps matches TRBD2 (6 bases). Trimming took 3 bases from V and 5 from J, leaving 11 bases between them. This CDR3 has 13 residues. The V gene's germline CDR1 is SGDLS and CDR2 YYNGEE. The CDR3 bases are TGTGCCAGCAGCGGGGAAGGAGGGGAGACCCAGTACTTC. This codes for CASSGEGGETQYF. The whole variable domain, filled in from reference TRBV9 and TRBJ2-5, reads DSGVTQTPKHLITATGQRVTLRCSPRSGDLSVYWYQQSLDQGLQFLIQYYNGEERAKGNILERFSAQQFPDLHSELNLSSLELGDSALYFCASSGEGGETQYFGPGTRLLVL.

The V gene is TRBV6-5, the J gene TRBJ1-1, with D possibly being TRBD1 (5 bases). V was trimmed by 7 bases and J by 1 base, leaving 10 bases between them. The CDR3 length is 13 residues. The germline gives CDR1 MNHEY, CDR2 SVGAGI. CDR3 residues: CASIGGWNTEAFF. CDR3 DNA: TGTGCCAGCATCGGGGGGTGGAACACTGAAGCTTTCTTT.

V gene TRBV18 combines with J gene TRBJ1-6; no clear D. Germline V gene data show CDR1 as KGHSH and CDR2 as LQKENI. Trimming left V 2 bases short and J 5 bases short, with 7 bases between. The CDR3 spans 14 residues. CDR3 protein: CASSPMTNNSPLHF. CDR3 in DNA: TGTGCCAGCTCACCAATGACGAATAATTCACCCCTCCACTTT. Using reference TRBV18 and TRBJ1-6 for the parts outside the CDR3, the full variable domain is NAGVMQNPRHLVRRRGQEARLRCSPMKGHSHVYWYRQLPEEGLKFMVYLQKENIIDESGMPKERFSAEFPKEGPSILRIQQVVRGDSAAYFCASSPMTNNSPLHFGNGTRLTVT.

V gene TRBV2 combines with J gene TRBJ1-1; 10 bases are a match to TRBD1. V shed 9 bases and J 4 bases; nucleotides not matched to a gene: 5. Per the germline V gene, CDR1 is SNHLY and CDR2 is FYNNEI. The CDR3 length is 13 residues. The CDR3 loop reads CASSGQGTTEAFF. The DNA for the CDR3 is TGTGCCAGTTCGGGACAGGGGACCACTGAAGCTTTCTTT.

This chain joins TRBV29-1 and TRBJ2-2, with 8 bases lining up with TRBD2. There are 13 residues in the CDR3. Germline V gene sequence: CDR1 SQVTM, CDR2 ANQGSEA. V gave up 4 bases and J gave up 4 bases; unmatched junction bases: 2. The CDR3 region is CSVGLASTGELFF. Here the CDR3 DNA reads TGCAGCGTTGGACTAGCGAGCACCGGGGAGCTGTTTTTT.

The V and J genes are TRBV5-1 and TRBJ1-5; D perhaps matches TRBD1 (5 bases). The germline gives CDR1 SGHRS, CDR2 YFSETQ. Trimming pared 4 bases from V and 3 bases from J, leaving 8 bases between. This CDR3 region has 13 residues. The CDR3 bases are TGCGCCAGCAGCCAGGGAGACAATCAGCCCCAGCATTTT. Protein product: CASSQGDNQPQHF.

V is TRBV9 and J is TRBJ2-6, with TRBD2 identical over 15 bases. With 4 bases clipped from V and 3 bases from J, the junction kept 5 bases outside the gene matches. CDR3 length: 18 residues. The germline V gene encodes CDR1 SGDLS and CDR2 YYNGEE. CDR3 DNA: TGTGCCAGCAGCCCCCCGGGACTAGCGGGAGGTGGGGCCAACGTCCTGACTTTC. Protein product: CASSPPGLAGGGANVLTF.

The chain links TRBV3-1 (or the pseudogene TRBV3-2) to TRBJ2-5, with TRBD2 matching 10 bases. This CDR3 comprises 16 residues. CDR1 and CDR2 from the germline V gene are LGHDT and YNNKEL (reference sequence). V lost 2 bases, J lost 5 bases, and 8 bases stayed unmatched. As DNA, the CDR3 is TGTGCCAGCAGCCAACGCCTAGCGGGAGTTGAGGAGACCCAGTACTTC. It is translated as CASSQRLAGVEETQYF.

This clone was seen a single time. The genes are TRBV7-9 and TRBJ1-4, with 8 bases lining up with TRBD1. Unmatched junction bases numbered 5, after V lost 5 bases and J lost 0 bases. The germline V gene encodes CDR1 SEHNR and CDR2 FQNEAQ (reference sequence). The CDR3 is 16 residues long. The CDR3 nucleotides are TGTGCCAGCAGCCTTGACAGGGGTGCAACTAATGAAAAACTGTTTTTT. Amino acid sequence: CASSLDRGATNEKLFF.

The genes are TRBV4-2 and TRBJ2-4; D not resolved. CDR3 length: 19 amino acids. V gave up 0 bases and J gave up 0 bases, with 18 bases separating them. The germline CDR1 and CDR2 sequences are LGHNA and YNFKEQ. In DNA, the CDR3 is TGTGCCAGCAGCCAAGAGGAGTGGACGGCAAACCTAGCCAAAAACATTCAGTACTTC. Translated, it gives CASSQEEWTANLAKNIQYF.

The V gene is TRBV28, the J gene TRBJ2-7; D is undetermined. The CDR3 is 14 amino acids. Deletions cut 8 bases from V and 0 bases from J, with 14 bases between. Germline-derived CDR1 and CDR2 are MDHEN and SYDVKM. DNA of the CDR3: TGTGCCAGCCGATCCCGGGCCCCCTCCTACGAGCAGTACTTC. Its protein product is CASRSRAPSYEQYF.

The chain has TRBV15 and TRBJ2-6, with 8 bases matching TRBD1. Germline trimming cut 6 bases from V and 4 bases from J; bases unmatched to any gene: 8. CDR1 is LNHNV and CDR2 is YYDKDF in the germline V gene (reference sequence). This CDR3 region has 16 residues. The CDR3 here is CATSKTGALGANVLTF. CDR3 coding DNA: TGTGCCACCAGTAAGACAGGGGCCTTGGGGGCCAACGTCCTGACTTTC.

CDR3: CASSPNSGSTDTQYF. The DNA for the CDR3 is TGTGCCAGCAGCCCCAATAGCGGGAGTACAGATACGCAGTATTTT. The chain has TRBV27 and TRBJ2-3; 9 positions match TRBD2. After removal of 6 bases from V and 3 bases from J, the junction contained 7 bases not matched to a gene. The CDR3 is 15 amino acids. Germline values: CDR1 MNHEY, CDR2 SMNVEV (reference sequence).

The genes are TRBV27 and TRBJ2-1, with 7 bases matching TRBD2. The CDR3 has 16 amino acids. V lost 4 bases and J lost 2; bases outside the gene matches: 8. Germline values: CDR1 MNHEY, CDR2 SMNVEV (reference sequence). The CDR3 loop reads CASSWSGGSPYNEQFF. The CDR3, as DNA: TGTGCCAGCAGTTGGTCGGGCGGGAGCCCCTACAATGAGCAGTTCTTC.

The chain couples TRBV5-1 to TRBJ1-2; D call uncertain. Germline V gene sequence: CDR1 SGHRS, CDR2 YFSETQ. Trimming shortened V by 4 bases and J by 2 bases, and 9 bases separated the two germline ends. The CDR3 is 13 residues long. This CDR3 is CASSRQPNYGYTF. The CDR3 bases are TGCGCCAGCAGCAGACAACCGAACTATGGCTACACCTTC.

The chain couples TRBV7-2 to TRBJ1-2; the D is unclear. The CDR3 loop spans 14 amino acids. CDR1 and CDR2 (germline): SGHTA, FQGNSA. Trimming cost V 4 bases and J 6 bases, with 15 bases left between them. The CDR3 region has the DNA TGTGCCAGCAGCTCAACCCCGGTGGATAATGGCTACACCTTC. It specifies CASSSTPVDNGYTF. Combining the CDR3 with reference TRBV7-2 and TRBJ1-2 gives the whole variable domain GAGVSQSPSNKVTEKGKDVELRCDPISGHTALYWYRQSLGQGLEFLIYFQGNSAPDKSGLPSDRFSAERTGGSVSTLTIQRTQQEDSAVYLCASSSTPVDNGYTFGSGTRLTVV.